The 14 T cell receptor beta chains below come from one sample, sequenced in a study of immune evolution from preneoplasia to lung adenocarcinoma. Only in-frame clones appear in the TCRdb table, and some are missing; sequencing was by immunoSEQ multiplex PCR. Of under 1,100 clones in the sample, about 84% were seen once. The sequenced sample was FFPE tissue from an adenomatous hyperplasia lung lesion. The subset was: atypical adenomatous hyperplasia (AAH), lung preneoplasia. Every receptor here comes from a person between 60 and 79 years old with lung adenocarcinoma.

The chain employs TRBV6-5 and TRBJ2-6, with unresolved D. V lost 5 bases and J 1 base, leaving 6 bases between the germline ends. The length of the CDR3 is 14 residues. Germline V gene lookup returns CDR1 MNHEY and CDR2 SVGAGI. Here the CDR3 reads CASSTFSGANVLTF. CDR3 nucleotide sequence: TGTGCCAGCAGTACATTTTCTGGGGCCAACGTCCTGACTTTC.

This sequence joins TRBV5-6 and TRBJ2-1, with 11 bases lining up with TRBD2. J lost 5 bases, V lost 3 bases, and 4 bases had no gene match. This CDR3 is 15 amino acids long. From germline, CDR1 is SGHDT and CDR2 YYEEEE. The CDR3 here is CASSWRLAGNNEQFF. The CDR3 DNA follows: TGTGCCAGCAGCTGGAGACTAGCGGGAAACAATGAGCAGTTCTTC.

V gene TRBV7-6 combines with J gene TRBJ1-2, with unresolved D. V shed 1 base and J shed 4 bases, with 7 bases lying between them. This CDR3 spans 13 amino acids. Germline-derived CDR1 and CDR2 are SGHVS and FNYEAQ. CDR3 bases: TGTGCCAGCAGCTTAGGAGGAACCTATGGCTACACCTTC. Amino acid sequence: CASSLGGTYGYTF.

CDR3 in amino acids: CASRPPGQGLSELFF. CDR3 coding DNA: TGTGCCAGCAGACCCCCGGGACAGGGGTTGTCAGAGCTGTTTTTT. The chain links TRBV28 to TRBJ2-2, with 10 bases fitting TRBD1. The V segment lost 6 bases and the J segment 11 bases; nucleotides outside the gene matches: 12. The CDR3 extends over 15 amino acids. Per germline, CDR1 MDHEN and CDR2 SYDVKM.

The chain carries TRBV7-9 and TRBJ1-4; TRBD1 matches at 11 bases. J gave up 7 bases and V 5 bases, and 3 bases lay outside the gene matches. Germline values: CDR1 SEHNR, CDR2 FQNEAQ (reference sequence). This CDR3 is 14 amino acids long. CDR3 loop: CASSLGQGGEKLFF. The CDR3 DNA follows: TGTGCCAGCAGCCTGGGACAGGGGGGTGAAAAACTGTTTTTT.

J is TRBJ1-2 and V is TRBV5-1, with 8 positions matching TRBD1. There are 14 residues in the CDR3. The junction had 8 bases not matched to a gene; V was cut back by 2 bases and J by 8 bases. The germline V gene has CDR1 SGHRS and CDR2 YFSETQ. The CDR3 sequence: CASSFSLDREGYTF. Written as DNA, the CDR3 is TGCGCCAGCAGCTTTTCACTGGACAGGGAGGGCTACACCTTC.

The chain has TRBV29-1 and TRBJ2-7, with a weak D call TRBD2 (7 bases). Trimming pared 6 bases from V and 1 base from J, leaving 22 bases between. The CDR3 has 16 residues. CDR1 SQVTM and CDR2 ANQGSEA come from the germline V gene. CDR3 in amino acids: CSVKGGVRDISYEQYF. In DNA, the CDR3 is TGCAGCGTGAAGGGGGGGGTTCGGGACATATCCTACGAGCAGTACTTC.

The rearrangement uses TRBV18 and TRBJ1-1; 7 bases map to TRBD1. After removal of 3 bases from V and 1 base from J, the junction contained 5 bases not matched to a gene. CDR3 length equals 15 residues. Germline loops: CDR1 KGHSH, CDR2 LQKENI. The CDR3 DNA reads as TGTGCCAGCTCACCCGCCGGGACAGAGAACACTGAAGCTTTCTTT. Its protein is CASSPAGTENTEAFF.

The CDR3 DNA reads TGTGCCAGCAGCGTAGGACGGGACGGAGGGGGCACTGAAGCTTTCTTT. The encoded protein is CASSVGRDGGGTEAFF. The chain links TRBV9 to TRBJ1-1; D is perhaps TRBD1 (6 bases). CDR1 SGDLS and CDR2 YYNGEE come from the germline V gene. V lost 0 bases, J lost 4 bases, and 16 bases lay in between. This CDR3 contains 16 residues. Using reference TRBV9 and TRBJ1-1 for the parts outside the CDR3, the full variable domain is DSGVTQTPKHLITATGQRVTLRCSPRSGDLSVYWYQQSLDQGLQFLIQYYNGEERAKGNILERFSAQQFPDLHSELNLSSLELGDSALYFCASSVGRDGGGTEAFFGQGTRLTVV.

As concerns this clone: The junction and the germline gene differ at one end; a read error may be behind it. At the DNA level, this CDR3 is encoded by other sequences in the same sample as well. The chain combines TRBV27 with TRBJ2-7; TRBD1 matches 10 bases. This CDR3 region has 15 residues. Germline loops: CDR1 MNHEY, CDR2 SMNVEV (reference sequence). The CDR3, as DNA: TGTGCCAGTAGTTCACCGGGACAGGGGACCTACGAGCAGTACTTC. Its protein is CASSSPGQGTYEQYF.

This chain connects TRBV29-1 to TRBJ2-1; weak D call: TRBD2 (7 bases). CDR3 length equals 13 residues. V lost 4 bases to trimming and J lost 8 bases, with 15 bases between them. Germline CDR1 SQVTM, CDR2 ANQGSEA. The CDR3 loop is CSVGRGPGDEQFF. In nucleotides, the CDR3 is TGCAGCGTTGGGCGGGGGCCCGGCGATGAGCAGTTCTTC.

The chain combines TRBV2 with TRBJ1-1; D is uncertain. The CDR3 is 15 amino acids. Per the germline V gene, CDR1 is SNHLY and CDR2 is FYNNEI. V lost 1 base, J lost 2 bases, and 11 bases lay in between. Here the CDR3 reads CASSEEGWGNTEAFF. DNA of the CDR3: TGTGCCAGCAGTGAAGAAGGGTGGGGAAACACTGAAGCTTTCTTT.

The chain recombines TRBV9 with TRBJ2-1; 10 bases line up with TRBD2. Germline trimming cut 4 bases from V and 8 bases from J; bases unmatched to any gene: 9. The CDR3 is 15 residues long. CDR1 and CDR2 (germline): SGDLS, YYNGEE. The CDR3 DNA follows: TGTGCCAGCAGCCTAGCGGGAGCGGGAGGCGATGAGCAGTTCTTC. Its protein product is CASSLAGAGGDEQFF.

The V gene is TRBV7-6, the J gene TRBJ2-5; maybe TRBD2 (6 bases). CDR3 length: 14 residues. V lost 3 bases and J 4 bases, leaving 12 bases between the germline ends. Germline V gene data show CDR1 as SGHVS and CDR2 as FNYEAQ. CDR3 protein: CASSFGREAETQYF. DNA of the CDR3: TGTGCCAGCAGCTTTGGTAGGGAGGCAGAGACCCAGTACTTC.